The source of this T cell receptor (beta chain) is a study of blood T cell repertoires in COVID-19. Study in general: Samples taken during acute and convalescent COVID-19 were collected in the United States, Italy and Spain. From T cells, B-cell-depleted T cells, or PBMCs came the material, which was cDNA or gDNA.

Authors' analysis steps: For nucleated cells, counts were estimated from reference gene primer amplification. The data were produced by immunoSEQ multiplex PCR, yet TCRdb's version contains in-frame clones alone and is incomplete. D and trimming were read from the DNA, whereas the V and J calls and clone size are those reported in that table. The data contain about 150,000 clones, about 80% of them singletons. The sample consisted of peripheral blood. The receptor was derived from a woman older than 75 with acute or convalescent COVID-19.

CDR3 sequence (DNA): TGCGCCAGCAGCTTGGGCCAGGGATATGAGACCCAGTACTTC. Its translation: CASSLGQGYETQYF. The chain couples TRBV5-1 to TRBJ2-5; perhaps TRBD1 as D (5 bases). Germline V gene sequence: CDR1 SGHRS, CDR2 YFSETQ. V shed 0 bases and J shed 5 bases, with 11 bases lying between them. CDR3 length equals 14 residues.